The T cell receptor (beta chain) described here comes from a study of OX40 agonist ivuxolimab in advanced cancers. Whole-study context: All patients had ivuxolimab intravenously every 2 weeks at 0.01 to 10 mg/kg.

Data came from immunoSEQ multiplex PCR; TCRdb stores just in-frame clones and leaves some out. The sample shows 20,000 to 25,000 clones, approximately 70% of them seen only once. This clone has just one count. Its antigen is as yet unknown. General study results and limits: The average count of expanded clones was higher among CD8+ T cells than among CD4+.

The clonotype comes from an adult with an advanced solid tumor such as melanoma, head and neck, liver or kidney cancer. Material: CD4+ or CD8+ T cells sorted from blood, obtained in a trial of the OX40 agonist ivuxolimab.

The CDR3 reads CASSLRTGRNTEAFF. The DNA of the CDR3 is TGTGCCAGCAGCCTCAGAACAGGGAGGAACACTGAAGCTTTCTTT. The chain employs TRBV14 and TRBJ1-1, with a tentative D call TRBD1 (6 bases). The germline CDR1 and CDR2 sequences are SGHDN and FVKESK. The CDR3 loop spans 15 amino acids. Deletions cut 4 bases from V and 1 base from J, with 13 bases between.